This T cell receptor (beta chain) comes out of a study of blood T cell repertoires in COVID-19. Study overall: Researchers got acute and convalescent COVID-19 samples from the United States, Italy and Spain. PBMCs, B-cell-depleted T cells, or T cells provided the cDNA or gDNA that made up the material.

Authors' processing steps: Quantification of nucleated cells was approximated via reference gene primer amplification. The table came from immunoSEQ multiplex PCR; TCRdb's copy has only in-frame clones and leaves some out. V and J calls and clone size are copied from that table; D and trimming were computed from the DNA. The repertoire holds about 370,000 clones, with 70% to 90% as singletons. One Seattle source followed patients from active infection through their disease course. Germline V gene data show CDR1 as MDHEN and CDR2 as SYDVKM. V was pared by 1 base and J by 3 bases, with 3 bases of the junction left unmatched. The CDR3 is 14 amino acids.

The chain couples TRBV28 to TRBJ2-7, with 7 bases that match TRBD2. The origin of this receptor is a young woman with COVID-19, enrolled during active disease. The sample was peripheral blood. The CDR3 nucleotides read TGTGCCAGCAGTTTATCCAGCGGGGACTACGAGCAGTACTTC. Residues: CASSLSSGDYEQYF.